This TCR beta chain is from a study of blood T cell repertoires in COVID-19. Background on the study: Material from acute and convalescent COVID-19 was sourced from the United States, Italy and Spain. T cells, B-cell-depleted T cells, or PBMCs provided the cDNA or gDNA that served as material.

The CDR3 sequence is 15 residues long. Per germline, CDR1 SNHLY and CDR2 FYNNEI. V was trimmed by 3 bases and J by 2 bases, leaving 13 bases between them. In the source study's methods: Estimated nucleated cell counts came from reference gene primer amplification. Libraries were prepared by immunoSEQ multiplex PCR; TCRdb keeps only in-frame clonotypes and omits some of them. From that table come the V and J calls and clone size; the DNA was used to work out D and trimming. The repertoire holds just over 95,000 clones, with 82% as singletons. Material for sequencing was peripheral blood. The sequence came from a man older than 75 with acute or convalescent COVID-19. This chain links TRBV2 with TRBJ1-2; no clear D gene. The CDR3 nucleotides read TGTGCCAGCAGTGAGTGGGTGGGCCCCAACTATGGCTACACCTTC. This sequence encodes CASSEWVGPNYGYTF. The full variable domain, rest sourced from reference TRBV2 and TRBJ1-2, is EPEVTQTPSHQVTQMGQEVILRCVPISNHLYFYWYRQILGQKVEFLVSFYNNEISEKSEIFDDQFSVERPDGSNFTLKIRSTKLEDSAMYFCASSEWVGPNYGYTFGSGTRLTVV.